Shown below are 12 T cell receptor beta chains from a single sample sequenced in a study of blood T cells in healthy people across ages. Then a second PCR, running about 6 to 12 cycles, was carried out with a sample-barcoded 5' primer and a J-beta primer mix. TCRdb used MiXCR to reprocess the 5' RACE reads, holding one entry per CDR3 protein. The table lists about 1.1 million distinct CDR3 sequences, 35% to 40% of them singletons. The sample was blood. The source is a man younger than 30 in good health.

The chain uses TRBV6-1 and TRBJ1-5; D call uncertain. The V gene's germline CDR1 is MNHNS and CDR2 SASEGT. V was pared by 1 base and J by 2 bases, with 6 bases between. CDR3 length: 14 residues. The DNA of the CDR3 is TGTGCCAGCAGTGAAGTGGCAGGCAATCAGCCCCAGCATTTT. This gives the protein CASSEVAGNQPQHF.

The chain carries TRBV4-3 and TRBJ2-1; unclear D gene. Germline V gives CDR1 LGHNA, CDR2 YSLEER. V was cut by 0 bases and J by 8 bases, with 14 bases left in between. The CDR3 is 15 residues long. The CDR3 sequence: CASSQDGQSQDEQFF. The DNA of the CDR3 is TGCGCCAGCAGCCAAGATGGGCAGTCTCAGGATGAGCAGTTCTTC.

The CDR3 bases are TGTGCCAGCAGTTACAGTCAGGGGGCTGGAAACACTGAAGCTTTCTTT. Translation: CASSYSQGAGNTEAFF. The rearrangement links TRBV6-6 to TRBJ1-1; 8 bases are shared with TRBD1. This CDR3 is built from 16 residues. V gave up 2 bases and J gave up 2 bases; unmatched junction bases: 7. The germline V gene has CDR1 MNHNY and CDR2 SVGAGI (reference sequence).

The CDR3: CSARGQGEETQYF. CDR3 nucleotide sequence: TGCAGTGCCCGAGGACAGGGAGAAGAGACCCAGTACTTC. The chain links TRBV20-1 to TRBJ2-5; 8 bases line up with TRBD1. Germline V gene data show CDR1 as DFQATT and CDR2 as SNEGSKA (reference sequence). This CDR3 contains 13 residues. Unmatched junction bases numbered 6, after V lost 6 bases and J lost 3 bases.

This clonotype was seen a handful of times. The V call is TRBV12-3 or TRBV12-4, the J call TRBJ1-4; TRBD1 is a possible D gene (5 bases). The V gene lost 4 bases and the J gene lost 7 bases, with 13 bases spanning the gap. The CDR3 length is 14 residues. In DNA form, the CDR3 reads TGTGCCAGCAGTTCGTCCGGGACCTTTGAAAAACTGTTTTTT. This encodes CASSSSGTFEKLFF.

This chain uses TRBV29-1 with TRBJ1-2; D is undetermined. CDR3 size: 11 residues. Germline assignment: CDR1 SQVTM and CDR2 ANQGSEA. V was pared by 2 bases and J by 8 bases, with 9 bases between. The CDR3 region has the DNA TGCAGCGTTGAAATCCGGGAGGGCTACACCTTC. Protein product: CSVEIREGYTF.

The chain joins TRBV7-8 to TRBJ1-2, with 7 bases identical to TRBD1. J lost 8 bases, V lost 1 base, and 10 bases had no gene match. CDR1 is SGHVS, CDR2 FQNEAQ, per germline. This CDR3 region has 15 residues. The CDR3 is CASSLEVGRGIGYTF. The CDR3 DNA is TGTGCCAGCAGCTTAGAAGTGGGCAGGGGGATCGGCTACACCTTC.

The V call is TRBV5-4, the J call TRBJ2-1; either TRBD1 or TRBD2 may supply D (5 bases each). Germline lookup yields CDR1 SGHNT and CDR2 YYREEE (reference sequence). V lost 7 bases and J 8 bases, leaving 16 bases between the germline ends. There are 13 residues in the CDR3. Here the CDR3 DNA reads TGTGCCAGCCTAAGGGTAGGGACGGATGAGCAGTTCTTC. Its translation is CASLRVGTDEQFF.

The rearrangement joins TRBV11-3 to TRBJ2-2; D gene ambiguous. V lost 0 bases and J 2 bases, leaving 10 bases between the germline ends. Germline CDR1 and CDR2: SGHNT and YENEEA. There are 16 residues in the CDR3. CDR3 sequence: CASSLELTVNTGELFF. The CDR3 nucleotides are TGTGCCAGCAGCTTAGAATTAACAGTTAACACCGGGGAGCTGTTTTTT.

The gene calls are TRBV2 and TRBJ1-6, with 7 bases lining up with TRBD1. The germline gives CDR1 SNHLY, CDR2 FYNNEI. This CDR3 comprises 13 residues. CDR3 nucleotides: TGTGCACCCAGGGGGGACCGTAATTCACCCCTCCACTTT. Amino acids: CAPRGDRNSPLHF.

This clonotype was picked up a small number of times. The CDR3 DNA reads TGTGCCAAGAGCCCCCAGGTAGAGAACACTGAAGCTTTCTTT. Amino acid sequence: CAKSPQVENTEAFF. The J gene is TRBJ1-1, the V gene TRBV7-9; D is undetermined. Trimming stripped 10 bases from V and 1 base from J, with 16 bases between. This CDR3 contains 14 residues. Germline CDR1 is SEHNR and CDR2 is FQNEAQ (reference sequence).

The rearrangement joins TRBV12-3 or TRBV12-4 to TRBJ2-2, with 7 bases identical to TRBD1. The V segment lost 7 bases and the J segment 4 bases; nucleotides outside the gene matches: 9. The length of the CDR3 is 15 residues. Here the CDR3 DNA reads TGTGCCAGCACCCGAACAGGGGTCGTCACCGGGGAGCTGTTTTTT. It specifies CASTRTGVVTGELFF.